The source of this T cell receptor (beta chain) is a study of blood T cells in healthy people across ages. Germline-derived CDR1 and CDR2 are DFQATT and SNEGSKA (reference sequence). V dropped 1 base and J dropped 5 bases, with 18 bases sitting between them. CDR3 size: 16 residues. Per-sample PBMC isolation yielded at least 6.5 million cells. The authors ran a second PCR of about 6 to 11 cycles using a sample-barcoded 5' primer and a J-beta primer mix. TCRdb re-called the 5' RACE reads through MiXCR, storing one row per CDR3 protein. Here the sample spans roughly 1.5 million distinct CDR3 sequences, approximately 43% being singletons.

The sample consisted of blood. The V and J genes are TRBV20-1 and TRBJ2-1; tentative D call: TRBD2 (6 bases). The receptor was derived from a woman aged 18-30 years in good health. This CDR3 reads CSARAPFGGEHNEQFF. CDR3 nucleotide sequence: TGCAGTGCTAGAGCCCCCTTCGGGGGAGAGCACAATGAGCAGTTCTTC.